This TCR beta chain was sequenced for a study of Graves' ophthalmopathy and Graves' hyperthyroidism. Scientists amplified the TCR beta CDR3 regions from RNA transcripts. RT-PCR with HTBI primers came first, then second-round multiplex PCR. A single record per CDR3 protein comes from TCRdb applying MiXCR to the multiplex PCR reads. The sample holds over a million distinct CDR3 sequences, about 36% seen once. Newly diagnosed hyperthyroidism donors, aged 18 to 65, duration under 2 months. General study points: Most clonotypes expanded in thyroid above 0.001 frequency were present in blood too. Sensitivity of 85% to 90% and specificity of about 77% were achieved when a 13-signature model separated ophthalmopathy from stable hyperthyroidism.

This clonotype was recorded many times. What it binds is not known. The clonotype originates from an adult man with Graves' hyperthyroidism. The sample was peripheral blood or thyroid tissue (not recorded which).

CDR3 loop: CATRFGQGAYEQYF. CDR3 nucleotides: TGTGCCACCCGTTTCGGACAGGGGGCCTACGAGCAGTACTTC. The rearrangement links TRBV19 to TRBJ2-7; TRBD1 matches 10 bases. This CDR3 has 14 residues. V shed 10 bases, J shed 2 bases, and the junction held 8 bases outside the gene matches. CDR1 is LNHDA and CDR2 is SQIVND in the germline V gene (reference sequence).